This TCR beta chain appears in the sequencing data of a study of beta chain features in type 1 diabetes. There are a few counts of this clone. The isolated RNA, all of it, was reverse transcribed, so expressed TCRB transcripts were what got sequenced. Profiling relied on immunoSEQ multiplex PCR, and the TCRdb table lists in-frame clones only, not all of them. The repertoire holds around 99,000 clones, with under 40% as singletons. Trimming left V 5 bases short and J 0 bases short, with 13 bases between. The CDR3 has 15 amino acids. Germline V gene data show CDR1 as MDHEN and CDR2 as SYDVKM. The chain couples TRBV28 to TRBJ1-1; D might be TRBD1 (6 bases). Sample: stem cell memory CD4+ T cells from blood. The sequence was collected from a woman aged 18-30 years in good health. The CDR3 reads CASSAGTRMNTEAFF. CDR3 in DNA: TGTGCCAGCAGTGCCGGGACACGTATGAACACTGAAGCTTTCTTT.